Shown below are 11 T cell receptor beta chains from a single sample sequenced in a study of CD8 T cells in Susac syndrome. RNA, at roughly 0.5 to 1 ug, was reverse transcribed with random hexamers. TCRdb called the immunoSEQ multiplex PCR reads again in MiXCR, with one record for every CDR3 protein. The sample has hundreds of thousands of distinct CDR3 sequences, approximately 84% seen once. Sequencing used CD8+ T cells from PBMCs. The receptors were gathered from a human donor with multiple sclerosis.

The chain joins TRBV30 to TRBJ1-2; possible D gene TRBD1, 5 bases. The CDR3 totals 15 residues. Germline V lookup: CDR1 GTSNPN, CDR2 SVGIG (reference sequence). Trimming stripped 5 bases from V and 6 bases from J, with 22 bases between. In DNA form, the CDR3 reads TGTGCCTGGGGTTCCTTGGGGGTCAGGGTCCATGGCTACACCTTC. The encoded protein is CAWGSLGVRVHGYTF.

The V gene is TRBV30, the J gene TRBJ2-1; TRBD2 is a possible D gene (5 bases). The CDR3 sequence is 13 residues long. Per the germline V gene, CDR1 is GTSNPN and CDR2 is SVGIG (reference sequence). Trimming cost V 2 bases and J 9 bases, with 14 bases left between them. CDR3 in amino acids: CAWSTMGVAEQFF. The CDR3 nucleotides read TGTGCCTGGAGTACGATGGGAGTGGCTGAGCAGTTCTTC.

This clonotype was observed once. This chain uses TRBV10-2 with TRBJ1-6; no clear D gene. The V and J ends lost 6 bases and 8 bases respectively, with 11 bases between them. Germline lookup yields CDR1 WSHSY and CDR2 SAAADI. This CDR3 is built from 13 residues. CDR3 loop: CASRSFGDSPLHF. In DNA, the CDR3 is TGCGCCAGCAGATCGTTCGGGGATTCACCCCTCCACTTT.

This sequence joins TRBV4-1 and TRBJ2-7, with D possibly being TRBD1 (5 bases). Deletions cut 4 bases from V and 2 bases from J, with 12 bases between. Germline V gene lookup returns CDR1 MGHRA and CDR2 YSYEKL. This CDR3 spans 14 amino acids. This CDR3 is CASSLRVVTYEQYF. The CDR3 bases are TGCGCCAGCAGCCTCAGGGTCGTTACCTACGAGCAGTACTTC.

The chain carries TRBV29-1 and TRBJ2-3; no definite D call. Germline values: CDR1 SQVTM, CDR2 ANQGSEA. The CDR3 sequence is 11 residues long. Between the trimmed V and J ends, which lost 4 bases and 5 bases, there was a span of 7 bases. Here the CDR3 reads CSVAPRDTQYF. CDR3 coding DNA: TGCAGCGTTGCTCCGAGAGATACGCAGTATTTT.

The chain links TRBV29-1 to TRBJ2-3; 11 nucleotides match TRBD1. Germline CDR1 is SQVTM and CDR2 is ANQGSEA. CDR3 length equals 15 residues. V lost 0 bases and J lost 6; bases outside the gene matches: 5. DNA for the CDR3: TGCAGCGTTGAAGATCCGGACAGGGGGCTGGATACGCAGTATTTT. Its protein is CSVEDPDRGLDTQYF.

The J gene is TRBJ2-4, the V gene TRBV2, with a weak D call TRBD2 (6 bases). V shed 6 bases and J shed 1 base, with 16 bases lying between them. The germline V gene encodes CDR1 SNHLY and CDR2 FYNNEI. CDR3 size: 16 residues. The CDR3: CASSERGGMAKNIQYF. CDR3 nucleotides: TGTGCCAGCAGCGAAAGGGGCGGGATGGCCAAAAACATTCAGTACTTC.

This chain connects TRBV30 to TRBJ2-7, with 7 bases matching TRBD1. The CDR3 sequence is 13 residues long. CDR1 and CDR2 from the germline V gene are GTSNPN and SVGIG (reference sequence). With V trimmed by 3 bases and J by 5 bases, 7 bases remained unmatched. DNA for the CDR3: TGTGCCTGGAGAGGCAGGGGGTCCCACGAGCAGTACTTC. It encodes CAWRGRGSHEQYF. Full variable domain (rest looked up from reference TRBV30 and TRBJ2-7): SQTIHQWPATLVQPVGSPLSLECTVEGTSNPNLYWYRQAAGRGLQLLFYSVGIGQISSEVPQNLSASRPQDRQFILSSKKLLLSDSGFYLCAWRGRGSHEQYFGPGTRLTVT.

CDR3 bases: TGCAGCGTTCTAACTAGTTACTACGAGCAGTACTTC. Its protein is CSVLTSYYEQYF. The J gene is TRBJ2-7, the V gene TRBV29-1; a possible D gene is TRBD2 (5 bases). Germline V gene sequence: CDR1 SQVTM, CDR2 ANQGSEA. V lost 5 bases to trimming and J lost 3 bases, with 11 bases between them. This CDR3 is 12 amino acids long.

This clonotype occurred once. The chain carries TRBV27 and TRBJ1-5, with no clear D. The V end lost 1 base, the J end lost 6 bases, and 16 bases lay between the germline ends. In germline, CDR1 is MNHEY, CDR2 SMNVEV (reference sequence). The length of the CDR3 is 16 residues. This chain's CDR3 is CASSLLTGEVPQPQHF. CDR3 nucleotide sequence: TGTGCCAGCAGTTTATTGACCGGAGAAGTCCCTCAGCCCCAGCATTTT.

The chain combines TRBV20-1 with TRBJ1-1; weak D call: TRBD1 (6 bases). Germline V gene sequence: CDR1 DFQATT, CDR2 SNEGSKA (reference sequence). V lost 5 bases, J lost 2 bases, and 21 bases lay in between. The CDR3 is made up of 16 amino acids. The CDR3 loop reads CSASRGSVPGNTEAFF. In DNA, the CDR3 is TGCAGTGCTTCCAGGGGATCTGTTCCAGGTAACACTGAAGCTTTCTTT.